The 5 T cell receptor beta chains given below trace back to one sample, sequenced in a study of blood T cell repertoires in COVID-19. Assay: immunoSEQ multiplex PCR; the TCRdb copy retains only in-frame clones and omits some. Among some 70,000 clones, roughly 79% were seen once, and the ten largest hold more than 20%. The sequencing sample was made of peripheral blood. These receptors were collected from a woman in her seventies with acute or convalescent COVID-19.

A remark on this clone: Other DNA sequences within the sample encode an identical CDR3. The J gene is TRBJ1-5, the V gene TRBV18; the match to TRBD1 covers 7 bases. Per germline, CDR1 KGHSH and CDR2 LQKENI. CDR3 size: 14 residues. Losses at the gene ends were 3 bases for V and 2 bases for J; bases not matched to a gene: 1. The CDR3 is CASSPDRGNQPQHF. Written as DNA, the CDR3 is TGTGCCAGCTCACCCGACAGGGGCAATCAGCCCCAGCATTTT.

V and J are TRBV28 and TRBJ1-6, with TRBD1 as a possible D gene (6 bases). Germline values: CDR1 MDHEN, CDR2 SYDVKM. This CDR3 comprises 17 residues. The V end lost 0 bases, the J end lost 4 bases, and 13 bases lay between the germline ends. CDR3 coding DNA: TGTGCCAGCAGTTTATGGAAGGGGACACCTTATAATTCACCCCTCCACTTT. Its translation is CASSLWKGTPYNSPLHF.

CDR3 nucleotide sequence: TGTGCCAGCAGCTTAGTTGCTATGGGGGGGAGAAGCAATCAGCCCCAGCATTTT. It specifies CASSLVAMGGRSNQPQHF. The genes are TRBV7-8 and TRBJ1-5; a possible D gene is TRBD1 (5 bases). This CDR3 spans 18 amino acids. Germline-derived CDR1 and CDR2 are SGHVS and FQNEAQ. The germline V and J ends were trimmed by 1 base and 1 base, with 17 bases remaining between them.

The gene calls are TRBV12-3 or TRBV12-4 and TRBJ2-1; D is possibly TRBD1 (6 bases). V lost 7 bases to trimming and J lost 2 bases, with 9 bases between them. This CDR3 is built from 13 residues. CDR3 sequence reads: CASTRDTYNEQFF. Written as DNA, the CDR3 is TGTGCCAGCACACGGGACACCTACAATGAGCAGTTCTTC.

This clone has a handful of counts. V usage is TRBV27 and J usage is TRBJ1-5, with a weak D call TRBD1 (5 bases). V dropped 5 bases and J dropped 4 bases, with 15 bases sitting between them. Germline CDR1 reads MNHEY; CDR2 reads SMNVEV (reference sequence). This CDR3 is 15 amino acids long. Here the CDR3 DNA reads TGTGCCAGCAGTCCAGGAGGGGCAGGGAATCAGCCCCAGCATTTT. Its translation is CASSPGGAGNQPQHF.